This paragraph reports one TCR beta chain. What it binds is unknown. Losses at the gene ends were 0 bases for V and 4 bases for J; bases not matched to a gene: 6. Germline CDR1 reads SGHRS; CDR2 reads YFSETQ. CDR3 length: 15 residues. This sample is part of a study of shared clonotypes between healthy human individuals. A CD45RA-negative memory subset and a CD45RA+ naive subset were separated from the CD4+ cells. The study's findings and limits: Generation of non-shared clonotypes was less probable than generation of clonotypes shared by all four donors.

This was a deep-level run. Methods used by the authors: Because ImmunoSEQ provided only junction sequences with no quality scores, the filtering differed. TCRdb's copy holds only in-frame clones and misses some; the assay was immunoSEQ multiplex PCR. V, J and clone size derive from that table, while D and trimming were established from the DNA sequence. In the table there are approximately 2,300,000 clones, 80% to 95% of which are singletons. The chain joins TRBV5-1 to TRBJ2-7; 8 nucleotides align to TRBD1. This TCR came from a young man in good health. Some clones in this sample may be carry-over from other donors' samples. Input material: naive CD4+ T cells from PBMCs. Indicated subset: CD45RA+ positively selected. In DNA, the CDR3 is TGCGCCAGCAGCTTGGCCCCCGGGACAGGATACGAGCAGTACTTC. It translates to CASSLAPGTGYEQYF.